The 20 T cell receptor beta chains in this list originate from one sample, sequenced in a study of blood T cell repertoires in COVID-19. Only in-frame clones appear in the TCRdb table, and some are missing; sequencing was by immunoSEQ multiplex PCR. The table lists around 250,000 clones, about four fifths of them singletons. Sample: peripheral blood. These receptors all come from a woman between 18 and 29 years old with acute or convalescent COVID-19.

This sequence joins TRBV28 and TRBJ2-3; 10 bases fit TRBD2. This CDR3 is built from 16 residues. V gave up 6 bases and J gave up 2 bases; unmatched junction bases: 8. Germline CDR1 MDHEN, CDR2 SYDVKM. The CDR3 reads CASRPESGRVTDTQYF. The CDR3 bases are TGTGCCAGCAGACCCGAAAGCGGGAGGGTCACAGATACGCAGTATTTT.

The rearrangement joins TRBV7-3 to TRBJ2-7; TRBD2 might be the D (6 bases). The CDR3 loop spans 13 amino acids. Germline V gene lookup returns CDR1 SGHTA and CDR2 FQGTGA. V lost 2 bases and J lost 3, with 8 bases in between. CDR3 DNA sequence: TGTGCCAGCAGCTTAGCGGAGGGCTACGAGCAGTACTTC. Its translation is CASSLAEGYEQYF.

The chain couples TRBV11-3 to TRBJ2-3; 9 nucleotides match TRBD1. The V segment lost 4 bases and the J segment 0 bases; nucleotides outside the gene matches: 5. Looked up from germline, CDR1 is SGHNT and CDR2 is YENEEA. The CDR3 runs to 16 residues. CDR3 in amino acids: CASSSGTGMSTDTQYF. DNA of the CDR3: TGTGCCAGCAGCTCGGGGACAGGGATGAGCACAGATACGCAGTATTTT.

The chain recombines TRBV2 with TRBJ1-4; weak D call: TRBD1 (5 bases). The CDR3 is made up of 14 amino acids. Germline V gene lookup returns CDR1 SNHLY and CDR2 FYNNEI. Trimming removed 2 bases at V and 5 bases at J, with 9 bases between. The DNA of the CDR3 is TGTGCCAGCAGTGAAAGACGGGGGAATGAAAAACTGTTTTTT. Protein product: CASSERRGNEKLFF.

The chain's CDR3 is CASSQVRGGGRYNEQFF. CDR3 in DNA: TGCGCCAGCAGCCAAGTGAGGGGGGGAGGGCGGTACAATGAGCAGTTCTTC. The rearrangement uses TRBV4-3 and TRBJ2-1, with a tentative D call TRBD2 (7 bases). Trimming cost V 1 base and J 4 bases, with 17 bases left between them. Germline lookup yields CDR1 LGHNA and CDR2 YSLEER. The CDR3 extends over 17 amino acids.

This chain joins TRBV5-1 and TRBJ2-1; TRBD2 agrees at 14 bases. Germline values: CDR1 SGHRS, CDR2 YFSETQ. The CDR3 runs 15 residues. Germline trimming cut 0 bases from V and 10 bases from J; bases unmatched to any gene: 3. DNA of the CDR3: TGCGCCAGCAGCTTGGATGGACTAGCGGGAGGAGAGCAGTTCTTC. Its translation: CASSLDGLAGGEQFF.

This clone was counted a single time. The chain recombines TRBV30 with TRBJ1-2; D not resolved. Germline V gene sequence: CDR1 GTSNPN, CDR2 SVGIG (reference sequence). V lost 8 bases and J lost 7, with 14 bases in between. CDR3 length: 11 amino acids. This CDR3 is CAGWWGGGYTF. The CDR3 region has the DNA TGTGCCGGGTGGTGGGGAGGTGGCTACACCTTC.

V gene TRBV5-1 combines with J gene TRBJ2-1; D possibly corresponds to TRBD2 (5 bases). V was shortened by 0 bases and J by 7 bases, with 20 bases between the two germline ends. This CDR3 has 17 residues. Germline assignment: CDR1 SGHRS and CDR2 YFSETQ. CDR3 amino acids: CASSLAKSLLVRNEQFF. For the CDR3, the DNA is TGCGCCAGCAGCTTGGCCAAGTCCCTACTAGTAAGAAATGAGCAGTTCTTC. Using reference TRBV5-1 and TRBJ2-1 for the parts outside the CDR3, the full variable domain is KAGVTQTPRYLIKTRGQQVTLSCSPISGHRSVSWYQQTPGQGLQFLFEYFSETQRNKGNFPGRFSGRQFSNSRSEMNVSTLELGDSALYLCASSLAKSLLVRNEQFFGPGTRLTVL.

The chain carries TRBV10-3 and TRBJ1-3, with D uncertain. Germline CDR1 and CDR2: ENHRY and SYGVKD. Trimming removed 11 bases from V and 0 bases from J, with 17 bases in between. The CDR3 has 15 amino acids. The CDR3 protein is CAAGPWESSGNTIYF. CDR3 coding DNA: TGTGCCGCCGGGCCTTGGGAGTCCTCTGGAAACACCATATATTTT.

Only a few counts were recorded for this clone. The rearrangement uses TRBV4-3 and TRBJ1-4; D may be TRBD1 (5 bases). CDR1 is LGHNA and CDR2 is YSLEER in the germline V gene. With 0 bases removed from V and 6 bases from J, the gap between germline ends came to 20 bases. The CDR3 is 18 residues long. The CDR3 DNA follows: TGCGCCAGCAGCCAAGATATCCCCTCCCCAGGGTCTGATGAAAAACTGTTTTTT. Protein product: CASSQDIPSPGSDEKLFF.

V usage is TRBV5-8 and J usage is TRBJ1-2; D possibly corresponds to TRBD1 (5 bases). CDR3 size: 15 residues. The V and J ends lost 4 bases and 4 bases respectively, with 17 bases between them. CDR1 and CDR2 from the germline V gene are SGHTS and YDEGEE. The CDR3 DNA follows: TGTGCCAGCAGCGGCAGGGTGGCCCTTCCCTATGGCTACACCTTC. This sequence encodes CASSGRVALPYGYTF.

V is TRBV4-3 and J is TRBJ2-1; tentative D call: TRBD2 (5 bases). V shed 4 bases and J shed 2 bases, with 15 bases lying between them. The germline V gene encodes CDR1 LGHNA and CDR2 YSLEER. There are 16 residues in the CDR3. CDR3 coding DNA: TGCGCCAGCAGCCTTCTCACTAGACCCGCCTACAATGAGCAGTTCTTC. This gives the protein CASSLLTRPAYNEQFF.

The CDR3 is CASSLTRDREAFF. DNA for the CDR3: TGTGCCAGCAGCTTAACTCGGGACAGGGAAGCTTTCTTT. This chain joins TRBV7-2 and TRBJ1-1, with 8 bases lining up with TRBD1. Trimming cost V 2 bases and J 8 bases; bases outside gene matches: 4. This CDR3 is 13 amino acids long. Germline V gives CDR1 SGHTA, CDR2 FQGNSA.

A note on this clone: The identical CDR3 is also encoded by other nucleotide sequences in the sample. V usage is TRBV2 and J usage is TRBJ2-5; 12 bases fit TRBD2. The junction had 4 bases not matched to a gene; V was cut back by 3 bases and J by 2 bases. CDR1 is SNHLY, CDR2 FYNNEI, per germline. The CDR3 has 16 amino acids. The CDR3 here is CASSEGGTSGQETQYF. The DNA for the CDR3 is TGTGCCAGCAGTGAGGGGGGGACTAGCGGGCAAGAGACCCAGTACTTC.

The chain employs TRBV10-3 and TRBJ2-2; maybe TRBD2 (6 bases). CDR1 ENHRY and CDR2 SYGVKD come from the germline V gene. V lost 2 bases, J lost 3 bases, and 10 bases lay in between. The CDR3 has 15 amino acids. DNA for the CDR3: TGTGCCATCAGTGAGGCGGGAAAAGACACCGGGGAGCTGTTTTTT. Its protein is CAISEAGKDTGELFF.

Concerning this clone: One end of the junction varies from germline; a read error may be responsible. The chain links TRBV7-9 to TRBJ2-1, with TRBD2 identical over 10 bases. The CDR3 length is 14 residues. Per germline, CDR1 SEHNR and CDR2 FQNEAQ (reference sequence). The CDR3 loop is CASSLAGASVEQFF. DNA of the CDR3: TGTGCCAGCAGCCTAGCGGGAGCTTCCGTAGAGCAGTTCTTC.

The CDR3 spells CASSQGGHSYEQYF. Written as DNA, the CDR3 is TGTGCCAGCAGCCAAGGGGGGCACTCCTACGAGCAGTACTTC. The chain recombines TRBV14 with TRBJ2-7; D possibly corresponds to TRBD1 (6 bases). The CDR3 is 14 residues long. V was trimmed by 1 base and J by 0 bases, leaving 7 bases between them. Germline CDR1 reads SGHDN; CDR2 reads FVKESK.

The CDR3 protein is CASSLGQGEAYYGYTF. The CDR3 DNA sequence: TGTGCCAGCAGCCTGGGACAGGGCGAAGCGTACTATGGCTACACCTTC. The chain uses TRBV9 and TRBJ1-2; 9 positions match TRBD1. From germline, CDR1 is SGDLS and CDR2 YYNGEE. V trimming: 4 bases; J trimming: 3 bases; junction bases outside the gene matches: 10. The CDR3 totals 16 residues.

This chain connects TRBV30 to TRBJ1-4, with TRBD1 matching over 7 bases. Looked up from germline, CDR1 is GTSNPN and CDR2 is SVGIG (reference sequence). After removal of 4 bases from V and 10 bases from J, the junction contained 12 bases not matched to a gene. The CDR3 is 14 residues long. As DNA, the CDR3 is TGTGCCTGGACCGAGGGGGCTTGGGGCGGAAAACTGTTTTTT. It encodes CAWTEGAWGGKLFF.

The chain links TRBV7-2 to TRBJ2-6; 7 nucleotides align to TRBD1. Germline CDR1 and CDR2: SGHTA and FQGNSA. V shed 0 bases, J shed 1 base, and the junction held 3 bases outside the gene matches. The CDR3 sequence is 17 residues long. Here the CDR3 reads CASSLAIQGSGANVLTF. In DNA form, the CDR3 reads TGTGCCAGCAGCTTAGCTATACAGGGGTCTGGGGCCAACGTCCTGACTTTC.